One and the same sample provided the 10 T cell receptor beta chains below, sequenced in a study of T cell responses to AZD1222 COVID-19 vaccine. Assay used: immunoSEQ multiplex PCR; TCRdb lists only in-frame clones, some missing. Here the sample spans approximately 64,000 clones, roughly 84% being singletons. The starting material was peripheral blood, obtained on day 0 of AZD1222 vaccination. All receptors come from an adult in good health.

In DNA, the CDR3 is TGTGCCAGCAGACAGGGTAACTATGGCTACACCTTC. Protein: CASRQGNYGYTF. This chain links TRBV6-5 with TRBJ1-2; D may be TRBD1 (6 bases). Germline assignment: CDR1 MNHEY and CDR2 SVGAGI. The V end was cut by 6 bases, the J end by 1 base, with 6 bases between. The length of the CDR3 is 12 residues.

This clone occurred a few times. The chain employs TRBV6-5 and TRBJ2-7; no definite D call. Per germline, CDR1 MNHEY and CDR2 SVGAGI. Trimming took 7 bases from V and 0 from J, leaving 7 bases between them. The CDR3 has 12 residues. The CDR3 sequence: CASTWSSYEQYF. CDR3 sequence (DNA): TGTGCCAGCACCTGGAGCTCCTACGAGCAGTACTTC.

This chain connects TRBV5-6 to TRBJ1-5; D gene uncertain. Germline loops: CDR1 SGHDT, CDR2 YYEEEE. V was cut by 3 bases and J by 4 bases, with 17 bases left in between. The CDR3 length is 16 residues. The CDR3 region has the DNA TGTGCCAGCAGCTCATATCTAGGTGGTCCAAATCAGCCCCAGCATTTT. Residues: CASSSYLGGPNQPQHF.

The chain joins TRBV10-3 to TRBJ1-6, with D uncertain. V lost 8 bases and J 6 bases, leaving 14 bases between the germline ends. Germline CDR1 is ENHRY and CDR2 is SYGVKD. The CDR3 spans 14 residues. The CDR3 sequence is CAIGAQFLNSPLHF. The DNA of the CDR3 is TGTGCCATCGGTGCCCAGTTCCTTAATTCACCCCTCCACTTT.

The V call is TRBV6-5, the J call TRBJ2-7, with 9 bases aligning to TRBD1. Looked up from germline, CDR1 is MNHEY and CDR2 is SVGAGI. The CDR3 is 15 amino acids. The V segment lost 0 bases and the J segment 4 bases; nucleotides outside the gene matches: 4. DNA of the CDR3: TGTGCCAGCAGTTACTCGCGGACAGGGGCTTACGAGCAGTACTTC. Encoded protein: CASSYSRTGAYEQYF.

CDR3 residues: CASSQDLSRGARSSYNEQFF. Here the CDR3 DNA reads TGTGCCAGCAGCCAAGATCTTAGCCGGGGGGCGCGAAGCTCCTACAATGAGCAGTTCTTC. The chain recombines TRBV4-2 with TRBJ2-1; maybe TRBD2 (7 bases). Trimming left V 0 bases short and J 0 bases short, with 21 bases between. Germline-derived CDR1 and CDR2 are LGHNA and YNFKEQ. The CDR3 is 20 amino acids.

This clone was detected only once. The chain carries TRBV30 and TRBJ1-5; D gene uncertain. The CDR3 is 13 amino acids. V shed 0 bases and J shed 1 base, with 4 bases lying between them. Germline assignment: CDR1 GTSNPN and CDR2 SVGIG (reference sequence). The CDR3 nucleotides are TGTGCCTGGAGTGTAAACAGCAATCAGCCCCAGCATTTT. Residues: CAWSVNSNQPQHF.

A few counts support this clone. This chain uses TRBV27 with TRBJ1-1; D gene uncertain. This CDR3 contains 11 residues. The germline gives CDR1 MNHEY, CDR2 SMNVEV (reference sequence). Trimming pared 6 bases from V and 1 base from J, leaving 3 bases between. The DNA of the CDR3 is TGTGCCAGCAGAAAGAACACTGAAGCTTTCTTT. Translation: CASRKNTEAFF.

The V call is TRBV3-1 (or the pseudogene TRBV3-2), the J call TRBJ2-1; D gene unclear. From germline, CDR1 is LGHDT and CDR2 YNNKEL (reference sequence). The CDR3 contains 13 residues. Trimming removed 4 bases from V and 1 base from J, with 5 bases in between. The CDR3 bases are TGTGCCAGCAGCCGGGTTTCCTACAATGAGCAGTTCTTC. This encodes CASSRVSYNEQFF.

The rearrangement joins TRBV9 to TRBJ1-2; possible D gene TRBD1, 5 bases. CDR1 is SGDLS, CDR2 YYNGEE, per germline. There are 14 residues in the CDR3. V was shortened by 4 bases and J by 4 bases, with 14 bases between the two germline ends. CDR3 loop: CASSKVTESYGYTF. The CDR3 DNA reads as TGTGCCAGCAGCAAGGTGACAGAGAGCTATGGCTACACCTTC.